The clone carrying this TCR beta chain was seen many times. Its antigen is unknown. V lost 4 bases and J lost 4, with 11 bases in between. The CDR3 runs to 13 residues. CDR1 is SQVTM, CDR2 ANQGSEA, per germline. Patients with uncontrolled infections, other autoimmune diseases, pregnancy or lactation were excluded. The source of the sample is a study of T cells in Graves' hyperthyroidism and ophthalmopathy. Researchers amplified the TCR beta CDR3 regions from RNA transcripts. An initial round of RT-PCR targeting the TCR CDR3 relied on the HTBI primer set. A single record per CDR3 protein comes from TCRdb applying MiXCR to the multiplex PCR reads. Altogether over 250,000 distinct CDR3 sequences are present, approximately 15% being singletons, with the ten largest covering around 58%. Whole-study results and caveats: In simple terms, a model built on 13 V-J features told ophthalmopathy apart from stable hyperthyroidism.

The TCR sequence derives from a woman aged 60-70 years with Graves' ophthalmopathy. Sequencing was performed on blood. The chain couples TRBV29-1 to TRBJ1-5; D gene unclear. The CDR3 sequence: CSVVVQVNQPQHF. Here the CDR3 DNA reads TGCAGCGTTGTGGTTCAGGTTAATCAGCCCCAGCATTTT.